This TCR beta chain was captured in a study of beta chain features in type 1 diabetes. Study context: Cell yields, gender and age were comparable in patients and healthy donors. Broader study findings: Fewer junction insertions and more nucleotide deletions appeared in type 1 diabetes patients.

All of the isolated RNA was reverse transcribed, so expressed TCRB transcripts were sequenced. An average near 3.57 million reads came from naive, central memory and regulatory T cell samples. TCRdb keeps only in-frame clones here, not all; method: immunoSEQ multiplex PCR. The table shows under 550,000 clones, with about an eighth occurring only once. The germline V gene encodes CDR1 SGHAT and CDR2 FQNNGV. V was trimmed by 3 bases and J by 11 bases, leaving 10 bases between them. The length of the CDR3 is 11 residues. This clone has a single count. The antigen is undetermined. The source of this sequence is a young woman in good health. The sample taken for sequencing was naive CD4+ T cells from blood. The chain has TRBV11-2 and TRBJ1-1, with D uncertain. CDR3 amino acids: CASSLTVRAFF. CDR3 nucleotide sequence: TGTGCCAGCAGCTTGACCGTAAGGGCTTTCTTT.